Listed below are T cell receptor beta chains from one sample, sequenced in a study of blood T cell repertoires in COVID-19. Data came from immunoSEQ multiplex PCR; TCRdb stores just in-frame clones and leaves some out. The table shows about 250,000 clones, with around 82% occurring only once. Sequenced: PBMCs or T cells enriched from blood (not recorded which). These receptors all stem from a woman aged 40-49 years who had been exposed to COVID-19. CDR3s include the opening cysteine and the closing phenylalanine or tryptophan. The D gene is left open where the match is weak. The size field is filled for only some rows; it gives once, few, many or a size class.

>TRBD1|TRBJ1-4|TRBV18|NA
CASSPRQGLNEKLFF
TGTGCCAGCTCACCTAGACAGGGCCTTAATGAAAAACTGTTTTTT
>TRBD1|TRBJ1-2|TRBV5-4|NA
CASSSEAGGTYGYTF
TGTGCCAGCAGCTCGGAAGCAGGGGGCACCTATGGCTACACCTTC
>NA|TRBJ1-5|TRBV4-1|NA
CASSQDSGRAEQPQHF
TGCGCCAGCAGCCAAGACAGTGGCAGGGCGGAACAGCCCCAGCATTTT
>TRBD1|TRBJ1-1|TRBV24-1|NA
CATSSSDRQKAFF
TGTGCCACCAGCAGTTCGGACAGGCAGAAAGCTTTCTTT
>NA|TRBJ1-4|TRBV6-1|NA
CASSDDGYKAKLFF
TGTGCCAGCAGTGACGACGGGTACAAGGCGAAACTGTTTTTT
>NA|TRBJ1-4|TRBV12-3/TRBV12-4|NA
CASSYWIASELFF
TGTGCCAGCAGTTACTGGATAGCCTCGGAACTGTTTTTT
>NA|TRBJ1-6|TRBV9|NA
CASSVGSHF
TGTGCCAGCAGCGTGGGGAGTCACTTT
>TRBD1|TRBJ1-6|TRBV28|NA
CASSWGQRSYNSPLHF
TGTGCCAGCAGTTGGGGACAGCGCTCCTATAATTCACCCCTCCACTTT
>TRBD1|TRBJ1-2|TRBV29-1|NA
CSVRTGGNYGYTF
TGCAGCGTTCGGACAGGGGGTAACTATGGCTACACCTTC
>TRBD1|TRBJ1-6|TRBV19|few
CASRTGTANSPLHF
TGTGCCAGTAGAACCGGGACAGCAAATTCACCCCTCCACTTT
>NA|TRBJ1-1|TRBV3-1/TRBV3-2|NA
CASSHRTGGGNTEAFF
TGTGCCAGCAGCCACCGAACCGGAGGTGGGAACACTGAAGCTTTCTTT
>NA|TRBJ1-5|TRBV10-2|few
CASLPTGSNQPQHF
TGCGCCAGTTTACCGACAGGTAGCAATCAGCCCCAGCATTTT
>TRBD1|TRBJ1-4|TRBV3-1/TRBV3-2|NA
CASSQGARDSLSNEKLFF
TGTGCCAGCAGCCAGGGGGCCCGGGACAGCCTCTCTAATGAAAAACTGTTTTTT
>TRBD1|TRBJ2-7|TRBV3-1/TRBV3-2|NA
CASSPRDRGYEQYF
TGTGCCAGCAGCCCTCGGGACAGGGGTTACGAGCAGTACTTC
>NA|TRBJ2-4|TRBV2|NA
CASSEEGNIQYF
TGTGCCAGCAGTGAGGAGGGGAACATTCAGTACTTC
>NA|TRBJ1-2|TRBV19|NA
CARGQRNGYTF
TGTGCCAGAGGACAGAGGAATGGCTACACCTTC
>NA|TRBJ2-7|TRBV4-1|once
CASSPGGAGVYEQYF
TGCGCCAGCAGCCCTGGGGGAGCAGGGGTCTACGAGCAGTACTTC
>NA|TRBJ1-1|TRBV11-2|NA
CASSFVVGETEAFF
TGTGCCAGCAGCTTTGTCGTAGGGGAAACTGAAGCTTTCTTT
>NA|TRBJ1-1|TRBV24-1|NA
CATSDGQGMNTEAFF
TGTGCCACCAGTGACGGGCAGGGCATGAACACTGAAGCTTTCTTT
>TRBD2|TRBJ2-3|TRBV30|NA
CAWSVQRGVYF
TGTGCCTGGAGTGTACAGCGGGGGGTTTATTTT
>NA|TRBJ1-2|TRBV11-1|NA
CASSLRSFDGYTF
TGTGCCAGCAGCTTGAGGTCTTTTGACGGCTACACCTTC
>NA|TRBJ2-2|TRBV7-7|NA
CASSPRGTGELFF
TGTGCCAGCAGCCCGCGAGGCACCGGGGAGCTGTTTTTT
>TRBD2|TRBJ2-2|TRBV28|NA
CASSRPRSGGGNTGELFF
TGTGCCAGCAGCCGCCCGAGGAGCGGGGGGGGTAACACCGGGGAGCTGTTTTTT
>TRBD1|TRBJ2-7|TRBV15|NA
CATSKRKGQGLDEQYF
TGTGCCACCAGCAAGCGCAAGGGACAGGGCCTCGACGAGCAGTACTTC
>TRBD1|TRBJ2-7|TRBV3-1/TRBV3-2|NA
CASSQGGQGDPQYF
TGTGCCAGCAGCCAAGGAGGGCAGGGGGACCCGCAGTACTTC
>NA|TRBJ1-1|TRBV19|NA
CASSMGPAREAFF
TGTGCCAGTAGTATGGGGCCCGCGAGAGAAGCTTTCTTT
>NA|TRBJ1-1|TRBV7-9|NA
CASSLSARRDTEAFF
TGTGCCAGCAGCTTATCCGCAAGGAGGGACACTGAAGCTTTCTTT
>NA|TRBJ1-2|TRBV27|NA
CASSFSGAGGYTF
TGTGCCAGCAGTTTCTCGGGAGCTGGGGGCTACACCTTC
>TRBD1|TRBJ2-6|TRBV19|NA
CASSISRFEWGTGGSGANVLTF
TGTGCCAGTAGTATAAGCCGATTTGAGTGGGGGACAGGGGGCTCTGGGGCCAACGTCCTGACTTTC
>NA|TRBJ2-2|TRBV7-9|once
CASSLGQGSTTGELFF
TGTGCCAGCAGCTTAGGGCAGGGCTCGACCACCGGGGAGCTGTTTTTT
>NA|TRBJ2-5|TRBV2|NA
CASSVDSSPETQYF
TGTGCCAGCAGTGTGGACTCCTCGCCAGAGACCCAGTACTTC
>NA|TRBJ2-7|TRBV7-2|NA
CASSLVAGNYEQYF
TGTGCCAGCAGCTTAGTCGCAGGGAACTACGAGCAGTACTTC
>TRBD2|TRBJ2-5|TRBV9|NA
CASSVASGEETQYF
TGTGCCAGCAGCGTCGCTAGCGGGGAAGAGACCCAGTACTTC
>NA|TRBJ1-1|TRBV2|NA
CASSPLGRNTEAFF
TGTGCCAGCAGTCCCTTGGGGAGGAACACTGAAGCTTTCTTT
>NA|TRBJ1-3|TRBV11-2|NA
CASSLVLYSGNTIYF
TGTGCCAGCAGCTTAGTACTCTACTCTGGAAACACCATATATTTT
>NA|TRBJ1-2|TRBV10-3|few
CAITGSSNYGYTF
TGTGCCATCACAGGGTCTTCTAACTATGGCTACACCTTC
>NA|TRBJ1-1|TRBV19|NA
CASSIDFGTEAFF
TGTGCCAGTAGTATCGATTTCGGCACTGAAGCTTTCTTT
>TRBD1|TRBJ1-1|TRBV5-1|once
CASSPTGGNIPIDTEAFF
TGCGCCAGCAGTCCGACAGGGGGAAATATCCCAATAGACACTGAAGCTTTCTTT
>NA|TRBJ1-2|TRBV6-2/TRBV6-3|NA
CASSPDRTYGYTF
TGTGCCAGCAGCCCCGACAGGACATATGGCTACACCTTC
>NA|TRBJ2-3|TRBV19|NA
CASRWGRTDTQYF
TGTGCCAGTAGATGGGGCCGCACAGATACGCAGTATTTT
>NA|TRBJ1-1|TRBV11-2|NA
CASSSAHGGGTEAFF
TGTGCCAGCAGCTCTGCCCACGGGGGGGGCACTGAAGCTTTCTTT
>TRBD1|TRBJ1-1|TRBV5-5|NA
CASSPGTGPQTEAFF
TGTGCCAGCAGCCCAGGGACAGGGCCGCAGACTGAAGCTTTCTTT
>NA|TRBJ1-2|TRBV3-1/TRBV3-2|NA
CASSQVTAGGYTF
TGTGCCAGCAGCCAAGTCACGGCGGGTGGCTACACCTTC
>TRBD2|TRBJ2-1|TRBV19|once
CASSLAGGLNNEQFF
TGTGCCAGTTCACTAGCGGGGGGACTTAACAATGAGCAGTTCTTC
>NA|TRBJ1-4|TRBV19|NA
CASSIQYNEKLFF
TGTGCCAGTAGTATACAGTATAATGAAAAACTGTTTTTT
>TRBD1|TRBJ1-2|TRBV6-6|NA
CASSETGQDYGYTF
TGTGCCAGCAGCGAGACGGGACAGGACTATGGCTACACCTTC
>TRBD2|TRBJ2-6|TRBV9|once
CASSVGVLAGVNSGANVLTF
TGTGCCAGCAGCGTAGGAGTGCTAGCGGGGGTCAACTCTGGGGCCAACGTCCTGACTTTC
>TRBD1|TRBJ2-5|TRBV3-1/TRBV3-2|NA
CASSQLGTGVETQYF
TGTGCCAGCAGCCAGTTGGGGACAGGGGTGGAGACCCAGTACTTC
>TRBD1|TRBJ1-2|TRBV9|NA
CASSSRTGLGYTF
TGTGCCAGCAGCTCAAGGACAGGGTTAGGCTACACCTTC
>TRBD1|TRBJ1-2|TRBV6-5|NA
CASGTGDGYGYTF
TGTGCCAGCGGGACAGGGGACGGCTATGGCTACACCTTC
>NA|TRBJ1-5|TRBV21-1|NA
CASSKDRTGGVNQPQHF
TGTGCCAGCAGCAAAGATAGGACAGGGGGAGTCAATCAGCCCCAGCATTTT
>NA|TRBJ1-2|TRBV6-5|NA
CASSYSGFGVNYGYTF
TGTGCCAGCAGTTACTCCGGCTTCGGGGTTAACTATGGCTACACCTTC
>TRBD1|TRBJ1-1|TRBV7-6|NA
CASSLDRQGLVTEAFF
TGTGCCAGCAGCTTAGACCGACAGGGATTAGTCACTGAAGCTTTCTTT
>TRBD1|TRBJ2-3|TRBV28|NA
CASSQRTGYTDTQYF
TGTGCCAGCAGTCAAAGGACAGGCTACACAGATACGCAGTATTTT
>TRBD1|TRBJ1-3|TRBV4-3|NA
CASSPSLTGPGSGNTIYF
TGCGCCAGCAGCCCCAGCTTGACAGGGCCAGGATCCGGAAACACCATATATTTT
>NA|TRBJ2-1|TRBV5-1|NA
CASSPGTYYNEQFF
TGCGCCAGCAGCCCTGGGACTTATTACAATGAGCAGTTCTTC